This TCR beta chain was observed in a study of blood T cell repertoires in COVID-19. Background on the study: Donors in the United States, Italy and Spain gave samples during acute or convalescent COVID-19. The analysed material was cDNA or gDNA that came from T cells, B-cell-depleted T cells, or PBMCs.

The ends lost 7 bases at V and 0 bases at J; junction bases unmatched: 4. Germline V gene lookup returns CDR1 LGHDT and CDR2 YNNKEL (reference sequence). The CDR3 has 14 amino acids. Libraries were prepared by immunoSEQ multiplex PCR; TCRdb keeps only in-frame clonotypes and omits some of them. Of roughly 170,000 clones in the sample, about three quarters were seen once. Material for sequencing was peripheral blood. The chain is built from TRBV3-1 (or the pseudogene TRBV3-2) and TRBJ2-5, with TRBD1 matching over 8 bases. This TCR was recovered from a woman between 65 and 79 years old with acute or convalescent COVID-19. The DNA for the CDR3 is TGTGCCAGCAACGTCAGGGGGCACCAAGAGACCCAGTACTTC. Protein: CASNVRGHQETQYF.